Listed below are T cell receptor beta chains from one sample, sequenced in a study of T-cell memory formation after mild COVID-19. TCRdb re-analysed the 5' RACE reads in MiXCR, keeping a single row per CDR3 protein. This sample has about 350,000 distinct CDR3 sequences, with around 15% found just once. Input material: PBMCs or a T cell subset sorted from them (not recorded which). The origin of the receptors is a young man who had mild COVID-19 (a few samples of this study predate the infection). Cell type and time point are not known. Both conserved end residues are part of each CDR3. A D gene is named only where the DNA matches it firmly. Expanded clones are given a class, and other clones once, few, many or no size at all.

d_gene: TRBD2; v_gene: TRBV7-2; j_gene: TRBJ2-3; len: 14; abundance: NA; CDR3aa: CASRVRGAQDTQYF; CDR3nt: TGTGCCAGCAGGGTGCGGGGGGCCCAGGATACGCAGTATTTT
d_gene: NA; v_gene: TRBV6-2/TRBV6-3; j_gene: TRBJ1-2; len: 11; abundance: few; CDR3aa: CASSSRSGYTF; CDR3nt: TGTGCCAGCAGTTCAAGGAGCGGCTACACCTTC
d_gene: NA; v_gene: TRBV10-3; j_gene: TRBJ1-1; len: 14; abundance: NA; CDR3aa: CAISVGVGETEAFF; CDR3nt: TGTGCCATCAGTGTTGGGGTGGGGGAGACTGAAGCTTTCTTT
d_gene: NA; v_gene: TRBV5-1; j_gene: TRBJ2-2; len: 14; abundance: many; CDR3aa: CASRPTGNTGELFF; CDR3nt: TGCGCCAGCAGGCCGACAGGGAACACCGGGGAGCTGTTTTTT
d_gene: NA; v_gene: TRBV2; j_gene: TRBJ2-1; len: 20; abundance: NA; CDR3aa: CASSDFRGGRSTLEYNEQFF; CDR3nt: TGTGCCAGCAGTGACTTCAGGGGGGGACGGTCTACCCTTGAATACAATGAGCAGTTCTTC
d_gene: NA; v_gene: TRBV7-9; j_gene: TRBJ2-3; len: 15; abundance: many; CDR3aa: CASSTDSGLTDTQYF; CDR3nt: TGTGCCAGCAGCACAGATAGCGGACTCACAGATACGCAGTATTTT
d_gene: TRBD1; v_gene: TRBV7-3; j_gene: TRBJ2-7; len: 14; abundance: many; CDR3aa: CASSLGQGTYEQYF; CDR3nt: TGTGCCAGCAGCTTAGGACAGGGAACATACGAGCAGTACTTC
d_gene: TRBD1; v_gene: TRBV6-5; j_gene: TRBJ2-2; len: 16; abundance: few; CDR3aa: CASSYLGTGRTGELFF; CDR3nt: TGTGCCAGCAGTTACCTAGGGACAGGGAGAACCGGGGAGCTGTTTTTT
d_gene: NA; v_gene: TRBV20-1; j_gene: TRBJ2-5; len: 15; abundance: NA; CDR3aa: CSARVPWSCKETQYF; CDR3nt: TGCAGTGCTAGAGTCCCTTGGTCGTGTAAAGAGACCCAGTACTTC
d_gene: NA; v_gene: TRBV4-1; j_gene: TRBJ1-1; len: 13; abundance: many; CDR3aa: CASSYKGNTEAFF; CDR3nt: TGCGCCAGCAGCTACAAAGGGAACACTGAAGCTTTCTTT
d_gene: TRBD2; v_gene: TRBV7-9; j_gene: TRBJ2-2; len: 14; abundance: NA; CDR3aa: CASSLAGHTGELFF; CDR3nt: TGTGCCAGCAGCCTAGCGGGGCACACCGGGGAGCTGTTTTTT
d_gene: TRBD2; v_gene: TRBV6-5; j_gene: TRBJ2-3; len: 17; abundance: few; CDR3aa: CASRASGGEFGTDTQYF; CDR3nt: TGTGCCAGCAGGGCGAGCGGGGGGGAATTTGGCACAGATACGCAGTATTTT
d_gene: TRBD2; v_gene: TRBV5-1; j_gene: TRBJ2-3; len: 18; abundance: few; CDR3aa: CASSLANVAGGHGDTQYF; CDR3nt: TGCGCCAGCAGCTTGGCCAATGTAGCGGGGGGGCATGGAGATACGCAGTATTTT
d_gene: TRBD1; v_gene: TRBV7-9; j_gene: TRBJ1-2; len: 15; abundance: NA; CDR3aa: CASSLVTDRGYGYTF; CDR3nt: TGTGCCAGCAGCTTAGTGACAGACAGGGGCTATGGCTACACCTTC
d_gene: TRBD1; v_gene: TRBV4-1; j_gene: TRBJ1-2; len: 17; abundance: many; CDR3aa: CASTLNPGQGVNYGYTF; CDR3nt: TGCGCCAGCACCCTCAACCCGGGACAGGGGGTTAACTATGGCTACACCTTC
d_gene: TRBD1; v_gene: TRBV29-1; j_gene: TRBJ2-2; len: 12; abundance: few; CDR3aa: CSSTGGSGELFF; CDR3nt: TGCAGCAGCACAGGGGGATCCGGGGAGCTGTTTTTT
d_gene: TRBD1; v_gene: TRBV7-3; j_gene: TRBJ2-3; len: 14; abundance: few; CDR3aa: CASSFGQVGDTQYF; CDR3nt: TGTGCCAGCAGCTTCGGACAGGTGGGGGATACGCAGTATTTT
d_gene: NA; v_gene: TRBV12-3/TRBV12-4; j_gene: TRBJ2-7; len: 15; abundance: NA; CDR3aa: CASSFPDRGVHEQYF; CDR3nt: TGTGCCAGCAGTTTTCCGGACCGAGGAGTCCACGAGCAGTACTTC
d_gene: TRBD1; v_gene: TRBV12-3/TRBV12-4; j_gene: TRBJ1-2; len: 16; abundance: many; CDR3aa: CASSGSGTGGLRGYTF; CDR3nt: TGTGCCAGCAGTGGATCCGGGACAGGGGGCCTTCGGGGCTACACCTTC
d_gene: NA; v_gene: TRBV7-3; j_gene: TRBJ1-1; len: 14; abundance: NA; CDR3aa: CASSPYGLNTEAFF; CDR3nt: TGTGCCAGCAGCCCCTATGGCCTGAACACTGAAGCTTTCTTT
d_gene: NA; v_gene: TRBV20-1; j_gene: TRBJ2-2; len: 17; abundance: few; CDR3aa: CSARDPLTATNTGELFF; CDR3nt: TGCAGTGCTAGAGATCCGTTGACAGCGACGAACACCGGGGAGCTGTTTTTT
d_gene: NA; v_gene: TRBV7-3; j_gene: TRBJ2-3; len: 13; abundance: few; CDR3aa: CASSPTRDGTQYF; CDR3nt: TGTGCCAGCAGCCCGACCAGGGACGGTACGCAGTATTTT
d_gene: NA; v_gene: TRBV4-3; j_gene: TRBJ1-2; len: 15; abundance: many; CDR3aa: CASSQGGGDRYGYTF; CDR3nt: TGCGCCAGCAGCCAAGGGGGAGGTGACCGCTATGGCTACACCTTC
d_gene: NA; v_gene: TRBV7-6; j_gene: TRBJ2-7; len: 14; abundance: few; CDR3aa: CASSRTAPSYEQYF; CDR3nt: TGTGCCAGCAGCCGGACAGCCCCCTCCTACGAGCAGTACTTC
d_gene: TRBD2; v_gene: TRBV5-1; j_gene: TRBJ2-2; len: 19; abundance: NA; CDR3aa: CASSSRTSGGPLNTGELFF; CDR3nt: TGCGCCAGCAGCTCTAGGACTAGCGGGGGCCCCCTGAACACCGGGGAGCTGTTTTTT
d_gene: NA; v_gene: TRBV6-4; j_gene: TRBJ1-1; len: 16; abundance: NA; CDR3aa: CASNWEEGGMNTEAFF; CDR3nt: TGTGCCAGCAATTGGGAGGAAGGAGGAATGAACACTGAAGCTTTCTTT
d_gene: NA; v_gene: TRBV12-3/TRBV12-4; j_gene: TRBJ2-7; len: 13; abundance: NA; CDR3aa: CASRVKGSHEQYF; CDR3nt: TGTGCCAGCAGGGTTAAAGGGTCCCACGAGCAGTACTTC
d_gene: NA; v_gene: TRBV20-1; j_gene: TRBJ1-2; len: 13; abundance: NA; CDR3aa: CSASSGPGYGYTF; CDR3nt: TGCAGTGCTAGCTCCGGGCCGGGCTATGGCTACACCTTC
d_gene: NA; v_gene: TRBV30; j_gene: TRBJ2-3; len: 14; abundance: few; CDR3aa: CAWSAASSTDTQYF; CDR3nt: TGTGCCTGGAGTGCCGCCTCTAGCACAGATACGCAGTATTTT
d_gene: TRBD2; v_gene: TRBV5-1; j_gene: TRBJ2-2; len: 16; abundance: few; CDR3aa: CASSSSGGLNTGELFF; CDR3nt: TGCGCCAGCAGCTCAAGCGGGGGGTTGAACACCGGGGAGCTGTTTTTT
d_gene: NA; v_gene: TRBV2; j_gene: TRBJ2-2; len: 14; abundance: few; CDR3aa: CASSRTQNTGELFF; CDR3nt: TGTGCCAGCAGTCGGACCCAGAACACCGGGGAGCTGTTTTTT
d_gene: NA; v_gene: TRBV10-3; j_gene: TRBJ2-1; len: 15; abundance: few; CDR3aa: CAISDLVSKRREQFF; CDR3nt: TGTGCCATCAGTGACTTGGTTTCTAAACGGAGGGAGCAGTTCTTC
d_gene: NA; v_gene: TRBV11-2; j_gene: TRBJ1-2; len: 12; abundance: few; CDR3aa: CASSFGYYGYTF; CDR3nt: TGTGCCAGCAGCTTTGGGTACTATGGCTACACCTTC
d_gene: NA; v_gene: TRBV7-2; j_gene: TRBJ2-3; len: 16; abundance: few; CDR3aa: CASSLESGLPPDTQYF; CDR3nt: TGTGCCAGCAGCTTAGAGTCAGGACTCCCGCCAGATACGCAGTATTTT
d_gene: TRBD1; v_gene: TRBV29-1; j_gene: TRBJ1-2; len: 15; abundance: NA; CDR3aa: CSVDGAQGDYYGYTF; CDR3nt: TGCAGCGTTGACGGCGCACAGGGGGATTACTATGGCTACACCTTC
d_gene: NA; v_gene: TRBV11-2; j_gene: TRBJ1-1; len: 13; abundance: many; CDR3aa: CASSLDRVGEAFF; CDR3nt: TGTGCCAGCAGCTTAGATCGGGTAGGAGAAGCTTTCTTT
d_gene: TRBD1; v_gene: TRBV18; j_gene: TRBJ2-2; len: 16; abundance: NA; CDR3aa: CASSPTGGEDTGELFF; CDR3nt: TGTGCCAGCTCACCAACAGGGGGCGAGGACACCGGGGAGCTGTTTTTT
d_gene: TRBD2; v_gene: TRBV6-5; j_gene: TRBJ2-1; len: 15; abundance: few; CDR3aa: CASSTKLGGAREQFF; CDR3nt: TGTGCCAGCAGTACTAAGCTCGGGGGGGCCCGGGAGCAGTTCTTC
d_gene: NA; v_gene: TRBV7-9; j_gene: TRBJ2-1; len: 13; abundance: many; CDR3aa: CASSSRLRGKQFF; CDR3nt: TGTGCCAGCAGCTCCCGGCTCCGGGGTAAGCAGTTCTTC
d_gene: NA; v_gene: TRBV7-2; j_gene: TRBJ2-5; len: 13; abundance: NA; CDR3aa: CASSLNVRDTQYF; CDR3nt: TGTGCCAGCAGCCTAAATGTCCGGGACACCCAGTACTTC
d_gene: TRBD1; v_gene: TRBV30; j_gene: TRBJ2-2; len: 14; abundance: NA; CDR3aa: CAQGTGGTTGELFF; CDR3nt: TGTGCCCAGGGGACAGGGGGGACCACCGGGGAGCTGTTTTTT
d_gene: TRBD2; v_gene: TRBV29-1; j_gene: TRBJ2-5; len: 15; abundance: many; CDR3aa: CSVELAGDLQETQYF; CDR3nt: TGCAGCGTTGAACTAGCGGGGGACCTCCAAGAGACCCAGTACTTC
d_gene: NA; v_gene: TRBV5-1; j_gene: TRBJ2-5; len: 15; abundance: few; CDR3aa: CASSRTRVQGETQYF; CDR3nt: TGCGCCAGCAGTCGAACCAGGGTTCAAGGGGAGACCCAGTACTTC
d_gene: TRBD2; v_gene: TRBV4-1; j_gene: TRBJ2-5; len: 14; abundance: few; CDR3aa: CASSKGGGQETQYF; CDR3nt: TGCGCCAGCAGCAAAGGCGGGGGGCAGGAGACCCAGTACTTC
d_gene: NA; v_gene: TRBV4-3; j_gene: TRBJ1-5; len: 12; abundance: many; CDR3aa: CASSQEGQPQHF; CDR3nt: TGCGCCAGCAGCCAAGAGGGTCAGCCCCAGCATTTT